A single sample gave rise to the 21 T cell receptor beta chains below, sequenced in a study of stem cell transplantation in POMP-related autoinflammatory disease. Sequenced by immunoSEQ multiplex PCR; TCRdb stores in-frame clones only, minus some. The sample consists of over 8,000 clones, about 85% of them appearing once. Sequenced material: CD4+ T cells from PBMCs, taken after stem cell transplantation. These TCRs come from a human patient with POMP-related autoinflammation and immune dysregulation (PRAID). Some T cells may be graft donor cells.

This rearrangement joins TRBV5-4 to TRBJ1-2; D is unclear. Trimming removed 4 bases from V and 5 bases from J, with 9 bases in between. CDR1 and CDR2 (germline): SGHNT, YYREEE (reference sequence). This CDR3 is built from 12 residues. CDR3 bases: TGTGCCAGCAGCCGGACTGCGTATGGCTACACCTTC. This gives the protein CASSRTAYGYTF.

CDR3 sequence (DNA): TGCGCCAGCAGCCAAGCAAGGGGATCGAGGGGCTACAATGAGCAGTTCTTC. This gives the protein CASSQARGSRGYNEQFF. The V and J genes are TRBV4-1 and TRBJ2-1; D might be TRBD1 or TRBD2, each matching 5 bases. CDR1 and CDR2 from the germline V gene are MGHRA and YSYEKL. This CDR3 region has 17 residues. V lost 1 base and J 3 bases, leaving 16 bases between the germline ends.

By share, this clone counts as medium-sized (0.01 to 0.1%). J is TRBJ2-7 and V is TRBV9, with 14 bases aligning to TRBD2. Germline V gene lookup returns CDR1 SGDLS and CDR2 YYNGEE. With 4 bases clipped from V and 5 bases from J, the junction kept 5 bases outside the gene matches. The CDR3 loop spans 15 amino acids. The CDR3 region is CASSRGTSGSHEQYF. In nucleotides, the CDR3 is TGTGCCAGCAGCAGAGGGACTAGCGGGAGCCACGAGCAGTACTTC.

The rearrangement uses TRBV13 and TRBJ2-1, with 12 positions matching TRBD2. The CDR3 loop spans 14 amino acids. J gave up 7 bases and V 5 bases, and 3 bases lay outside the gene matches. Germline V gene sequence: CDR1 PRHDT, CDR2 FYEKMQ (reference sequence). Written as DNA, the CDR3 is TGTGCCAGCAGCCCAGGACTAGCGGGAAATGAGCAGTTCTTC. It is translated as CASSPGLAGNEQFF.

The CDR3 bases are TGTGCCAGCAGCCTAACAGGGGGCAGGAGCAATGGCTACACCTTC. Encoded protein: CASSLTGGRSNGYTF. V usage is TRBV3-1 (or the pseudogene TRBV3-2) and J usage is TRBJ1-2, with 9 bases lining up with TRBD1. There are 15 residues in the CDR3. Germline trimming cut 4 bases from V and 6 bases from J; bases unmatched to any gene: 9. Germline values: CDR1 LGHDT, CDR2 YNNKEL (reference sequence).

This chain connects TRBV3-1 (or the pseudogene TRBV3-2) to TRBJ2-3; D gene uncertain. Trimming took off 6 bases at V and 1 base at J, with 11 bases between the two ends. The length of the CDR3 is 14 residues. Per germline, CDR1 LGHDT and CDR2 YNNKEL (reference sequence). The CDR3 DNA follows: TGTGCCAGCAGTAGAAGACACGGCACAGATACGCAGTATTTT. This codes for CASSRRHGTDTQYF.

The CDR3 sequence is CASSQLRDRGYGYTF. CDR3 sequence (DNA): TGTGCCAGCAGCCAACTACGGGACCGAGGATATGGCTACACCTTC. This chain links TRBV3-1 (or the pseudogene TRBV3-2) with TRBJ1-2; D may be TRBD1 (5 bases). Per germline, CDR1 LGHDT and CDR2 YNNKEL (reference sequence). This CDR3 comprises 15 residues. Trimming shortened V by 2 bases and J by 5 bases, and 15 bases separated the two germline ends.

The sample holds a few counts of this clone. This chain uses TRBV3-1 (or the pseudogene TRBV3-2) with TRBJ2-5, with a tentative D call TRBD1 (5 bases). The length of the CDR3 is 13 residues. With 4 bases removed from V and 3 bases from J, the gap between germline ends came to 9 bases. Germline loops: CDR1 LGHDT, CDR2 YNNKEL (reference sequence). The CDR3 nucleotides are TGTGCCAGCAGCCTGGGGCGAGAAGAGACCCAGTACTTC. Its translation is CASSLGREETQYF.

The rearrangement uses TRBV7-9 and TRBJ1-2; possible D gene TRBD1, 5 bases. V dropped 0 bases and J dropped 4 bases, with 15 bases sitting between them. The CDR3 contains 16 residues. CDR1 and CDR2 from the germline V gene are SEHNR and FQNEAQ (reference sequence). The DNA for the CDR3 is TGTGCCAGCAGCTTAGCGAGGGGCGGTCCCAGCTATGGCTACACCTTC. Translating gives CASSLARGGPSYGYTF.

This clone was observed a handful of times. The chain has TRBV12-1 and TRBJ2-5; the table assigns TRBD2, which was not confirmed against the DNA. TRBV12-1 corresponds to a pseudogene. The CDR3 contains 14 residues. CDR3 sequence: CASSFVRSPQTQYF. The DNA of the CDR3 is TGTGCCAGCAGCTTTGTGCGGAGTCCACAGACCCAGTACTTC.

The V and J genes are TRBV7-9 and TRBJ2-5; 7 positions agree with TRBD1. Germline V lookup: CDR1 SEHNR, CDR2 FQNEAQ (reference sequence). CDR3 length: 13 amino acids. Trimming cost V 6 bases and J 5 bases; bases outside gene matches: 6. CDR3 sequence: CASRRDSRETQYF. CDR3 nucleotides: TGTGCCAGCAGACGGGACAGCCGGGAGACCCAGTACTTC.

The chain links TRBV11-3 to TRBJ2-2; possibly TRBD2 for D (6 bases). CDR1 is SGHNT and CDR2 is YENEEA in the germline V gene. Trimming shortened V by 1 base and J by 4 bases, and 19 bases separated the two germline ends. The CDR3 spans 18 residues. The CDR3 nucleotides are TGTGCCAGCAGCTTAGCAGGATTGGGACTCCCAAGCACCGGGGAGCTGTTTTTT. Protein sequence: CASSLAGLGLPSTGELFF.

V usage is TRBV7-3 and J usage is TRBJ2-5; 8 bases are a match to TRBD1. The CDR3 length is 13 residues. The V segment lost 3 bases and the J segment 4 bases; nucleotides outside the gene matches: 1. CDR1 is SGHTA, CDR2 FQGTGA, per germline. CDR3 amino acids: CASSFGTGETQYF. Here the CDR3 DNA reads TGTGCCAGCAGCTTCGGGACAGGAGAGACCCAGTACTTC. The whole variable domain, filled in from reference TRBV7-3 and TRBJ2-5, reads GAGVSQTPSNKVTEKGKYVELRCDPISGHTALYWYRQSLGQGPEFLIYFQGTGAADDSGLPNDRFFAVRPEGSVSTLKIQRTERGDSAVYLCASSFGTGETQYFGPGTRLLVL.

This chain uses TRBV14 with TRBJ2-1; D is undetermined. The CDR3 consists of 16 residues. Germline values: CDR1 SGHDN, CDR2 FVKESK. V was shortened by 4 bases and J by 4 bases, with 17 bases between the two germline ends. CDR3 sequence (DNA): TGTGCCAGCAGCCCCTTTGAATCGGTGGGGTACAATGAGCAGTTCTTC. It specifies CASSPFESVGYNEQFF.

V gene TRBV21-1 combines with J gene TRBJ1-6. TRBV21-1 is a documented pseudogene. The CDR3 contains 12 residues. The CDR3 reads CASSKARTLLHF. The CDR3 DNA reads TGTGCCAGCAGCAAAGCCCGGACCTTACTCCACTTT.

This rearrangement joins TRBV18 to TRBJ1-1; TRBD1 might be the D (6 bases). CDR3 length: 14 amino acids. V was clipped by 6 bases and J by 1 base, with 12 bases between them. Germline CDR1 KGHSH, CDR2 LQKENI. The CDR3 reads CASSQAGENTEAFF. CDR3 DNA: TGTGCCAGCTCCCAGGCAGGGGAGAACACTGAAGCTTTCTTT.

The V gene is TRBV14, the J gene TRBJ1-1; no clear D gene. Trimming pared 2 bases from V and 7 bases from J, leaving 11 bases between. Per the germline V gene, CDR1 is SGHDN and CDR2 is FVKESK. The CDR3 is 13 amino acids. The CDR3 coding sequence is TGTGCCAGCAGCCAATACGGGAGTGGTGAAGCTTTCTTT. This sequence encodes CASSQYGSGEAFF.

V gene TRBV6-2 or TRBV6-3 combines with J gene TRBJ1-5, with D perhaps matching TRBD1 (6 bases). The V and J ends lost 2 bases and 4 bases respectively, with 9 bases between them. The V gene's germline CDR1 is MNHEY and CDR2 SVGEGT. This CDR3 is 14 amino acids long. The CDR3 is CASSYGGGNQPQHF. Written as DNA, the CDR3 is TGTGCCAGCAGTTACGGAGGGGGTAATCAGCCCCAGCATTTT.

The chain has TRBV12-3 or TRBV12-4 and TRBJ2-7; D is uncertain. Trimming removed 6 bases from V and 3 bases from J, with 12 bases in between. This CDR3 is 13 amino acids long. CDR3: CASSRLEGYEQYF. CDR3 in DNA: TGTGCCAGCAGCCGCCTTGAAGGCTACGAGCAGTACTTC.

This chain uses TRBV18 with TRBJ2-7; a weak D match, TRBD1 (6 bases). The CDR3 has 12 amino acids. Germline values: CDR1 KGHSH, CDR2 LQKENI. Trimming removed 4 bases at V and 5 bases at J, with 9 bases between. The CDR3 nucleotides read TGTGCCAGCTCACTACAGGGAAACGAGCAGTACTTC. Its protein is CASSLQGNEQYF.

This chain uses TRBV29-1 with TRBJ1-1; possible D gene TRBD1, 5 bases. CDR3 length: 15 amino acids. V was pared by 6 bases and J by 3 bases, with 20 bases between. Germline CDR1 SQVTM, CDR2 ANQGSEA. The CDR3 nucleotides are TGCAGCGTGGGACCTCGGGGCAGGGCGGACACTGAAGCTTTCTTT. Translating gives CSVGPRGRADTEAFF.